The rows below give T cell receptor beta chains drawn from one sample of a study of T cells after yellow fever vaccination. TCRdb independently ran MiXCR on the 5' RACE reads; one entry per CDR3 protein. The table has about 250,000 distinct CDR3 sequences, roughly 3.7% seen once. Sequenced material: PBMCs, taken 15 days after the yellow fever booster vaccination. The receptors derive from a young man who received the YFV17D yellow fever vaccine. CDR3s include the opening cysteine and the closing phenylalanine or tryptophan. Fields, in order: V gene, clone size, J gene, CDR3 length, D gene, CDR3 protein, CDR3 DNA. A D gene is named only where the DNA matches it firmly. Size tells how often a clone was seen (once, few, many) or the class of an expanded clone, and some rows leave it out.

V: TRBV29-1
size: many
J: TRBJ1-3
length: 12
D: TRBD1
CDR3: CSLRDSGNTIYF
DNA: TGCAGCCTACGGGACAGCGGAAACACCATATATTTT

V: TRBV7-2
size: many
J: TRBJ1-1
length: 15
D: .
CDR3: CASSLYSPTSTEAFF
DNA: TGTGCCAGCAGCTTATATTCCCCGACGTCCACTGAAGCTTTCTTT

V: TRBV5-1
size: many
J: TRBJ2-1
length: 16
D: TRBD2
CDR3: CASSLGLAGGTNEQFF
DNA: TGCGCCAGCAGCTTGGGACTAGCGGGGGGAACCAATGAGCAGTTCTTC

V: TRBV4-3
size: many
J: TRBJ1-1
length: 12
D: .
CDR3: CASSQREGEAFF
DNA: TGCGCCAGCAGCCAAAGGGAGGGTGAAGCTTTCTTT

V: TRBV5-4
size: many
J: TRBJ2-5
length: 16
D: TRBD1
CDR3: CASSFGGQVIQETQYF
DNA: TGTGCCAGCAGCTTCGGGGGACAGGTGATTCAAGAGACCCAGTACTTC

V: TRBV12-3/TRBV12-4
size: .
J: TRBJ1-6
length: 16
D: TRBD1
CDR3: CASSSWTGAGNSPLHF
DNA: TGTGCCAGCAGTTCCTGGACAGGGGCAGGGAATTCACCCCTCCACTTT

V: TRBV20-1
size: .
J: TRBJ1-3
length: 14
D: .
CDR3: CSASPQGSGNTIYF
DNA: TGCAGTGCTAGCCCTCAGGGCTCTGGAAACACCATATATTTT

V: TRBV20-1
size: many
J: TRBJ1-2
length: 12
D: .
CDR3: CSGLTANYGYTF
DNA: TGCAGCGGGTTGACAGCTAACTATGGCTACACCTTC

V: TRBV5-1
size: many
J: TRBJ1-1
length: 14
D: TRBD1
CDR3: CASSLTGVDTEAFF
DNA: TGCGCCAGCAGCCTTACAGGGGTGGACACTGAAGCTTTCTTT

V: TRBV6-5
size: many
J: TRBJ1-3
length: 17
D: .
CDR3: CASSYSVGAGSGNTIYF
DNA: TGTGCCAGCAGTTATTCGGTCGGGGCGGGGAGTGGAAACACCATATATTTT

V: TRBV6-6
size: many
J: TRBJ1-4
length: 15
D: .
CDR3: CASSSPWGVQEKLFF
DNA: TGTGCCAGCAGTTCCCCCTGGGGGGTGCAAGAAAAACTGTTTTTT

V: TRBV28
size: many
J: TRBJ2-5
length: 21
D: TRBD2
CDR3: CASSLGAPGLAGAYLQETQYF
DNA: TGTGCCAGCAGTTTGGGGGCGCCGGGACTAGCGGGGGCTTACCTCCAAGAGACCCAGTACTTC

V: TRBV20-1
size: many
J: TRBJ1-6
length: 17
D: .
CDR3: CSARDSGQASYNSPLHF
DNA: TGCAGTGCTAGAGACTCCGGACAAGCCAGCTATAATTCACCCCTCCACTTT

V: TRBV12-3/TRBV12-4
size: many
J: TRBJ2-1
length: 15
D: TRBD1
CDR3: CASSSRDRGMDEQFF
DNA: TGTGCCAGCAGTTCCCGGGACAGGGGTATGGATGAGCAGTTCTTC

V: TRBV5-5
size: many
J: TRBJ2-3
length: 15
D: TRBD1
CDR3: CASSWETGNTDTQYF
DNA: TGTGCCAGCAGCTGGGAGACAGGGAACACAGATACGCAGTATTTT

V: TRBV7-2
size: many
J: TRBJ2-5
length: 14
D: .
CDR3: CASSAAGAQETQYF
DNA: TGTGCCAGCAGCGCCGCGGGGGCCCAAGAGACCCAGTACTTC

V: TRBV20-1
size: many
J: TRBJ1-2
length: 16
D: TRBD1
CDR3: CSARARGPPSSYGYTF
DNA: TGCAGTGCTAGGGCCAGGGGGCCACCCTCTTCCTATGGCTACACCTTC

V: TRBV25-1
size: many
J: TRBJ2-1
length: 13
D: .
CDR3: CASSDGYYNEQFF
DNA: TGTGCCAGCAGTGACGGTTACTACAATGAGCAGTTCTTC

V: TRBV19
size: .
J: TRBJ1-3
length: 16
D: .
CDR3: CASSRMTDRSGNTIYF
DNA: TGTGCCAGTAGTAGGATGACGGACCGATCTGGAAACACCATATATTTT

V: TRBV7-3
size: many
J: TRBJ2-1
length: 15
D: .
CDR3: CASSLGVAAYNEQFF
DNA: TGTGCCAGCAGCCTGGGAGTAGCGGCCTACAATGAGCAGTTCTTC

V: TRBV5-5
size: many
J: TRBJ1-5
length: 14
D: .
CDR3: CASSLIGEDQPQHF
DNA: TGTGCCAGCAGCTTGATAGGGGAAGATCAGCCCCAGCATTTT

V: TRBV7-3
size: many
J: TRBJ2-3
length: 15
D: TRBD2
CDR3: CASSLEAGNTDTQYF
DNA: TGTGCCAGCAGCCTCGAAGCGGGGAACACAGATACGCAGTATTTT

V: TRBV7-3
size: many
J: TRBJ2-2
length: 15
D: .
CDR3: CASRANRGNTGELFF
DNA: TGTGCCAGCAGAGCCAATAGGGGGAACACCGGGGAGCTGTTTTTT

V: TRBV18
size: many
J: TRBJ1-2
length: 14
D: TRBD1
CDR3: CASSLGQAKYGYTF
DNA: TGTGCCAGCTCACTGGGACAGGCGAAATATGGCTACACCTTC

V: TRBV18
size: many
J: TRBJ2-7
length: 12
D: .
CDR3: CASSPAGYEQYF
DNA: TGTGCCAGCTCACCAGCTGGATACGAGCAGTACTTC

V: TRBV9
size: many
J: TRBJ1-1
length: 15
D: .
CDR3: CASSVEGELNTEAFF
DNA: TGTGCCAGCAGCGTAGAAGGAGAACTGAACACTGAAGCTTTCTTT

V: TRBV9
size: many
J: TRBJ2-7
length: 13
D: .
CDR3: CASSRMVGYEQYF
DNA: TGTGCCAGCAGCAGAATGGTCGGGTACGAGCAGTACTTC

V: TRBV24-1
size: many
J: TRBJ1-5
length: 13
D: TRBD1
CDR3: CATGQGENQPQHF
DNA: TGTGCCACCGGACAGGGGGAAAATCAGCCCCAGCATTTT

V: TRBV5-4
size: few
J: TRBJ2-1
length: 15
D: TRBD1
CDR3: CASRDRARSYNEQFF
DNA: TGTGCCAGCAGGGACAGGGCGCGGTCCTACAATGAGCAGTTCTTC

V: TRBV5-1
size: many
J: TRBJ2-2
length: 16
D: TRBD1
CDR3: CASSLDRGLNTGELFF
DNA: TGCGCCAGCAGCTTGGACAGGGGGCTGAACACCGGGGAGCTGTTTTTT

V: TRBV20-1
size: many
J: TRBJ1-2
length: 16
D: .
CDR3: CSARDSPRDINYGYTF
DNA: TGCAGTGCTAGAGATTCGCCCAGGGATATCAACTATGGCTACACCTTC

V: TRBV21-1
size: .
J: TRBJ1-1
length: 16
D: .
CDR3: CASSEGGGQTRTEAFF
DNA: TGTGCCAGCAGCGAAGGGGGGGGACAGACCAGGACTGAAGCTTTCTTT

V: TRBV4-1
size: many
J: TRBJ1-5
length: 15
D: .
CDR3: CASSPRDMGNQPQHF
DNA: TGCGCCAGCAGCCCCCGGGACATGGGCAATCAGCCCCAGCATTTT

V: TRBV20-1
size: many
J: TRBJ2-6
length: 15
D: .
CDR3: CSANRDGPGANVLTF
DNA: TGCAGTGCTAACAGAGATGGTCCTGGGGCCAACGTCCTGACTTTC

V: TRBV24-1
size: many
J: TRBJ2-2
length: 16
D: .
CDR3: CATSMARGQWGGELFF
DNA: TGTGCCACCAGTATGGCCCGCGGACAGTGGGGCGGGGAGCTGTTTTTT

V: TRBV6-2/TRBV6-3
size: many
J: TRBJ1-5
length: 15
D: TRBD1
CDR3: CASRVRDRVHQPQHF
DNA: TGTGCCAGCAGGGTCCGGGACAGGGTACATCAGCCCCAGCATTTT

V: TRBV20-1
size: many
J: TRBJ2-5
length: 19
D: .
CDR3: CSAREASAPRTRRAETQYF
DNA: TGCAGTGCTAGAGAAGCGTCGGCCCCACGAACTAGAAGGGCAGAGACCCAGTACTTC

V: TRBV20-1
size: many
J: TRBJ2-1
length: 13
D: .
CDR3: CSARWDTYNEQFF
DNA: TGCAGTGCTAGATGGGACACCTACAATGAGCAGTTCTTC

V: TRBV7-9
size: many
J: TRBJ1-5
length: 11
D: .
CDR3: CASGGGQPQHF
DNA: TGTGCCAGCGGCGGCGGTCAGCCCCAGCATTTT

V: TRBV5-1
size: many
J: TRBJ1-1
length: 13
D: .
CDR3: CASSRGGATEAFF
DNA: TGCGCCAGCAGCCGCGGCGGGGCTACTGAAGCTTTCTTT

V: TRBV4-3
size: many
J: TRBJ2-5
length: 18
D: .
CDR3: CASSQDSGAGTRQETQYF
DNA: TGCGCCAGCAGCCAAGATAGTGGGGCAGGGACAAGACAAGAGACCCAGTACTTC

V: TRBV3-2
size: many
J: TRBJ2-2
length: 16
D: .
CDR3: CASSQGTSDYTGELFF
DNA: TGTGCCAGCAGCCAAGGGACTAGCGACTACACCGGGGAGCTGTTTTTT

V: TRBV5-1
size: many
J: TRBJ1-1
length: 14
D: TRBD1
CDR3: CASRRDRGLIEAFF
DNA: TGCGCCAGCAGGCGGGACAGGGGGTTGATTGAAGCTTTCTTT

V: TRBV11-2
size: many
J: TRBJ2-3
length: 16
D: .
CDR3: CASSTGTSSLADTQYF
DNA: TGTGCCAGCAGCACAGGGACTTCCTCTCTCGCAGATACGCAGTATTTT

V: TRBV5-1
size: many
J: TRBJ2-1
length: 15
D: TRBD1
CDR3: CASSLEEAGGGEQFF
DNA: TGCGCCAGCAGCTTGGAGGAGGCAGGGGGTGGTGAGCAGTTCTTC

V: TRBV7-9
size: many
J: TRBJ1-1
length: 14
D: TRBD1
CDR3: CASSPQTGGPEAFF
DNA: TGTGCCAGCAGCCCGCAGACAGGGGGCCCTGAAGCTTTCTTT

V: TRBV7-2
size: few
J: TRBJ2-3
length: 13
D: .
CDR3: CASSFGLFDTQYF
DNA: TGTGCCAGCAGCTTCGGTCTTTTTGATACGCAGTATTTT

V: TRBV7-9
size: many
J: TRBJ2-3
length: 15
D: .
CDR3: CASSFFRSSTDTQYF
DNA: TGTGCCAGCAGCTTCTTCAGGTCTAGCACAGATACGCAGTATTTT

V: TRBV11-2
size: many
J: TRBJ2-2
length: 16
D: .
CDR3: CASSPGRGEYSGELFF
DNA: TGTGCCAGCAGCCCCGGCAGGGGGGAATATAGCGGGGAGCTGTTTTTT

V: TRBV5-1
size: many
J: TRBJ2-7
length: 15
D: .
CDR3: CASRWTGQSPYEQYF
DNA: TGCGCCAGCCGCTGGACGGGGCAGAGCCCCTACGAGCAGTACTTC

V: TRBV29-1
size: .
J: TRBJ2-1
length: 17
D: .
CDR3: CSVEERKRLSGYNEQFF
DNA: TGCAGCGTTGAAGAAAGGAAGCGGCTATCAGGGTACAATGAGCAGTTCTTC

V: TRBV5-1
size: many
J: TRBJ2-5
length: 19
D: TRBD2
CDR3: CASSARPGLAGGTQETQYF
DNA: TGCGCCAGCAGCGCCCGACCGGGACTAGCGGGGGGAACCCAAGAGACCCAGTACTTC

V: TRBV7-2
size: many
J: TRBJ1-1
length: 11
D: .
CDR3: CASSPFTEAFF
DNA: TGTGCCAGCAGCCCATTCACTGAAGCTTTCTTT

V: TRBV12-3/TRBV12-4
size: many
J: TRBJ2-1
length: 14
D: .
CDR3: CASRNRHPENEQFF
DNA: TGTGCCAGCAGGAACCGCCACCCCGAAAATGAGCAGTTCTTC

V: TRBV5-5
size: many
J: TRBJ2-1
length: 14
D: TRBD1
CDR3: CASNPRDRGDEQFF
DNA: TGTGCCAGCAACCCCCGGGACAGGGGCGATGAGCAGTTCTTC

V: TRBV5-1
size: .
J: TRBJ2-5
length: 15
D: .
CDR3: CASSNGQPYQETQYF
DNA: TGCGCCAGCAGCAACGGACAGCCGTACCAAGAGACCCAGTACTTC

V: TRBV30
size: many
J: TRBJ1-5
length: 14
D: .
CDR3: CAWGRGISNQPQHF
DNA: TGTGCCTGGGGTCGGGGGATAAGCAATCAGCCCCAGCATTTT